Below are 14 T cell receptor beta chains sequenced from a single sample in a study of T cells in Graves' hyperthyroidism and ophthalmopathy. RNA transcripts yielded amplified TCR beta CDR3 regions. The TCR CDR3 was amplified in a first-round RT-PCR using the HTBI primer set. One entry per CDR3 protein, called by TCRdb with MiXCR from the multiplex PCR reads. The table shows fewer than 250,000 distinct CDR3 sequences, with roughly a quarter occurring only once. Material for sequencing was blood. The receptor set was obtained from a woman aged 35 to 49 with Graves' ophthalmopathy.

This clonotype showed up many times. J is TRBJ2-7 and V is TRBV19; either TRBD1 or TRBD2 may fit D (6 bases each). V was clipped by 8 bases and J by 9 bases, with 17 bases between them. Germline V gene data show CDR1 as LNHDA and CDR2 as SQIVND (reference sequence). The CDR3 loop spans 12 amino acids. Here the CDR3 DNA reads TGTGCCAGTGGGCCCCAACAGGGACTGCAGTACTTC. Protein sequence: CASGPQQGLQYF.

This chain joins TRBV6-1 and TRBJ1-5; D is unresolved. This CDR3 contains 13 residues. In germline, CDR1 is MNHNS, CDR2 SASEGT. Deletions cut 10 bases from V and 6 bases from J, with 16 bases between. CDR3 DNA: TGTGCCACGACCTGGGCCGGGTCTCAGCCCCAGCATTTT. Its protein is CATTWAGSQPQHF.

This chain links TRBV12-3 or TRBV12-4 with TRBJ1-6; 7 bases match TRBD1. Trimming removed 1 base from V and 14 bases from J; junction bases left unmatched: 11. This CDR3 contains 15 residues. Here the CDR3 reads CASSLGTGHPRTLHF. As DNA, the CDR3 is TGTGCCAGCAGTTTAGGGACAGGCCACCCCAGGACCCTCCACTTT.

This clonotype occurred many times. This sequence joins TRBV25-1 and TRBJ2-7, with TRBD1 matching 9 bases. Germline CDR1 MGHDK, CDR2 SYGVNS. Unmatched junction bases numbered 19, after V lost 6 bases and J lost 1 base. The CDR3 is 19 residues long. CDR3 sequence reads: CASRGDFRDRESGSYEQYF. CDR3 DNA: TGTGCCAGCAGAGGGGATTTTAGGGACAGGGAATCGGGTTCCTACGAGCAGTACTTC.

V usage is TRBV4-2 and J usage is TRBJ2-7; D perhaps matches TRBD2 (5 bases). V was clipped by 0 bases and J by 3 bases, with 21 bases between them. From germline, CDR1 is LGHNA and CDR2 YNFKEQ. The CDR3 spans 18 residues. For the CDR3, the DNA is TGTGCCAGCAGCCAAGATGGGGTCGGGCGGGCGGATATCTACGAGCAGTACTTC. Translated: CASSQDGVGRADIYEQYF.

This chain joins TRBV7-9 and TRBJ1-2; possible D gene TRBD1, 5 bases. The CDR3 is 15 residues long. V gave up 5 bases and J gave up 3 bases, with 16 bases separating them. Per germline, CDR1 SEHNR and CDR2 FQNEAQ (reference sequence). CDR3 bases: TGTGCCAGCAGCCGAACAGGTTCCCTTCACTATGGCTACACCTTC. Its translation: CASSRTGSLHYGYTF.

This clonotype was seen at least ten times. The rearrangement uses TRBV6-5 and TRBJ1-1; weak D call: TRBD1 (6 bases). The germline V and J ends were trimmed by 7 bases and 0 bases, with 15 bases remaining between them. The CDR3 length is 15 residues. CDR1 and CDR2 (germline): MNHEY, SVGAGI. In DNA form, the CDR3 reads TGTGCCAGCACCCAGGACAGTGCTATGAACACTGAAGCTTTCTTT. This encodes CASTQDSAMNTEAFF.

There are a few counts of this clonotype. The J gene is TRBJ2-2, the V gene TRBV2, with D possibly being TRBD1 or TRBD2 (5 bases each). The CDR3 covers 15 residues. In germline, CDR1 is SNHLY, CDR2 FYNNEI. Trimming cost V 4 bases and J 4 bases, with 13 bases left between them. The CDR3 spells CASSVGEMGTGELFF. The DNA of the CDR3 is TGTGCCAGCAGTGTGGGGGAGATGGGCACCGGGGAGCTGTTTTTT.

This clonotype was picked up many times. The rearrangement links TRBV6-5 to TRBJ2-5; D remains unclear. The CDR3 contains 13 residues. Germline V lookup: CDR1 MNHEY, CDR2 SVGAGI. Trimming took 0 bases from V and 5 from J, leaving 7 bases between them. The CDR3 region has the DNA TGTGCCAGCAGTTACTCGATTCGGGAGACCCAGTACTTC. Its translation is CASSYSIRETQYF.

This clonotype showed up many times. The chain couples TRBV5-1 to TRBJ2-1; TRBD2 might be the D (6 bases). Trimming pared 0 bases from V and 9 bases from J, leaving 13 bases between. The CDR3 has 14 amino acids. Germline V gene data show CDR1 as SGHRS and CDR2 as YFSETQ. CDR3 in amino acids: CASSLGGESPEQFF. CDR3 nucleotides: TGCGCCAGCAGCTTGGGCGGGGAGTCGCCTGAGCAGTTCTTC.

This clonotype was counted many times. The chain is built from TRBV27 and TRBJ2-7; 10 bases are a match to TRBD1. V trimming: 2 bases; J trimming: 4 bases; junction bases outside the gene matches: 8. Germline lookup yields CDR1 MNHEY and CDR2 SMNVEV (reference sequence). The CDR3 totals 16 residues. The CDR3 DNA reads TGTGCCAGCAGTTTAATCGGGAGACAGGGGGCTTACGAGCAGTACTTC. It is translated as CASSLIGRQGAYEQYF.

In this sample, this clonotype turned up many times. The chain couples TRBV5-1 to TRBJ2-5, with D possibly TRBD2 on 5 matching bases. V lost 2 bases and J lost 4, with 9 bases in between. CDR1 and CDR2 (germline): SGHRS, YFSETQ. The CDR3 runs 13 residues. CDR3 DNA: TGCGCCAGCAGCTTTCCAGGAGGAGAGACCCAGTACTTC. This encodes CASSFPGGETQYF.

CDR3 DNA sequence: TGTGCCAGTAGTGTTGCAGGCCATCAGCCCCAGCATTTT. Encoded protein: CASSVAGHQPQHF. The genes are TRBV19 and TRBJ1-5; D unclear. Germline lookup yields CDR1 LNHDA and CDR2 SQIVND (reference sequence). The CDR3 contains 13 residues. Trimming shortened V by 5 bases and J by 5 bases, and 10 bases separated the two germline ends.

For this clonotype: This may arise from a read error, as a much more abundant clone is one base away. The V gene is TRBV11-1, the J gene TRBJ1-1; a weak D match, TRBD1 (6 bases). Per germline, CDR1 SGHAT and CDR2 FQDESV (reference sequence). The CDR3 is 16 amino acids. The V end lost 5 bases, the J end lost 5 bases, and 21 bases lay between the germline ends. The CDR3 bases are TGTGCCAGCAGCCCAACGCGGGGGCTGGGAGGGACTGAAGCTTTCTTT. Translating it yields CASSPTRGLGGTEAFF. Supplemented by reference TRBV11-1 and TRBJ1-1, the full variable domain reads EAEVAQSPRYKITEKSQAVAFWCDPISGHATLYWYRQILGQGPELLVQFQDESVVDDSQLPKDRFSAERLKGVDSTLKIQPAELGDSAMYLCASSPTRGLGGTEAFFGQGTRLTVV.